Listed below are T cell receptor beta chains from one sample, sequenced in a study of metastatic and nonmetastatic thyroid tumors. Using MiXCR, TCRdb reanalyzed the PCR reads. The profile shows 24,000 or so clones, around an eighth of them singletons. Source material: blood. These TCRs come from a female donor with papillary thyroid cancer or a benign thyroid nodule (not recorded which). Some clones in this sample may be carry-over from other donors' samples. CDR3s include the opening cysteine and the closing phenylalanine or tryptophan. Fields, in order: V gene, J gene, clone size, D gene, CDR3 DNA, CDR3 protein. The D gene is left open where the match is weak. The listing skips clone size in some rows; elsewhere it reads once, few, many or a size class.

>TRBV18|TRBJ1-4|NA|TRBD1
TGTGCCAGCTCTCCGGGACAGGTGGGTGAAAAACTGTTTTTT
CASSPGQVGEKLFF
>TRBV27|TRBJ1-2|many|NA
TGTGCCAGCAGTGCCCAGACATCTGGTTATGGCTACACCTTC
CASSAQTSGYGYTF
>TRBV6-2/TRBV6-3|TRBJ2-1|many|NA
TGTGCCAGCACCCACGACGGGTACAATGAGCAGTTCTTC
CASTHDGYNEQFF
>TRBV20-1|TRBJ2-2|many|NA
TGCAGTGCCCTACGTAGCCAAAGCACCGGGGAGCTGTTTTTT
CSALRSQSTGELFF
>TRBV3-1|TRBJ1-2|many|NA
TGTGCCAGCAGCCAAGACTGGGACACGGTATATGGCTACACCTTC
CASSQDWDTVYGYTF
>TRBV5-4|TRBJ2-3|medium-sized|NA
TGTGCCAGCAGCCCCGAGATGGGTGGAACAGATACGCAGTATTTT
CASSPEMGGTDTQYF
>TRBV27|TRBJ1-6|many|NA
TGTGCCAGCAGTACAGGACGGGATGGAACCCTCCACTTT
CASSTGRDGTLHF
>TRBV6-6|TRBJ2-5|many|TRBD2
TGTGCCAGCAGTTACGGGACTAGCAGACAAGAGACCCAGTACTTC
CASSYGTSRQETQYF
>TRBV30|TRBJ2-1|many|NA
TGTGCCTGGAGTCCTTATGAGGGCTCCTACAATGAGCAGTTCTTC
CAWSPYEGSYNEQFF
>TRBV11-2|TRBJ2-7|many|TRBD2
TGTGCCAGCAGCTCCGTCTCCGGGACTAGGGAGTACGAGCAGTACTTC
CASSSVSGTREYEQYF
>TRBV28|TRBJ2-7|few|TRBD1
TGTGCCAGCAGGACCGGGACAGTTACCTACGAGCAGTACTTC
CASRTGTVTYEQYF
>TRBV7-9|TRBJ2-7|many|NA
TGTGCCAGCAGCTCCAGGGCCTACGAGCAGTACTTC
CASSSRAYEQYF
>TRBV27|TRBJ2-1|many|TRBD1
TGTGCCAGCAGGAACCGGGACAGAGATTACAATGAGCAGTTCTTC
CASRNRDRDYNEQFF
>TRBV7-2|TRBJ2-1|many|NA
TGTGCCAGCAGCTTTTTTGGCAGGGAAAATGAGCAGTTCTTC
CASSFFGRENEQFF
>TRBV2|TRBJ1-6|many|NA
TGTGCCAGCAGTGAAGAGACAGATAATTCACCCCTCCACTTT
CASSEETDNSPLHF
>TRBV12-3/TRBV12-4|TRBJ2-7|medium-sized|TRBD2
TGTGCCAGCAGTGGCCGAGGTAGCGGGCCGTACGAGCAGTACTTC
CASSGRGSGPYEQYF
>TRBV20-1|TRBJ2-7|many|TRBD2
TGCAGCCCTAAAGGGACTAGCGGTTACGAGCAGTACTTC
CSPKGTSGYEQYF
>TRBV7-2|TRBJ2-7|many|NA
TGTGCCAGCAGCCCAGCGGAAGGGTTGAGCTACGAGCAGTACTTC
CASSPAEGLSYEQYF
>TRBV2|TRBJ2-1|many|NA
TGTGCCAGCAGGCCGGACAGCTACAATGAGCAGTTCTTC
CASRPDSYNEQFF
>TRBV28|TRBJ2-7|many|NA
TGTGCCAGCAGTTCCCTCGGCGGGACCCGGAGCTCCTACGAGCAGTACTTC
CASSSLGGTRSSYEQYF
>TRBV11-2|TRBJ2-3|many|NA
TGTGCCAGCAGCTTAGGTCAGGGTGAAGTAGATACGCAGTATTTT
CASSLGQGEVDTQYF